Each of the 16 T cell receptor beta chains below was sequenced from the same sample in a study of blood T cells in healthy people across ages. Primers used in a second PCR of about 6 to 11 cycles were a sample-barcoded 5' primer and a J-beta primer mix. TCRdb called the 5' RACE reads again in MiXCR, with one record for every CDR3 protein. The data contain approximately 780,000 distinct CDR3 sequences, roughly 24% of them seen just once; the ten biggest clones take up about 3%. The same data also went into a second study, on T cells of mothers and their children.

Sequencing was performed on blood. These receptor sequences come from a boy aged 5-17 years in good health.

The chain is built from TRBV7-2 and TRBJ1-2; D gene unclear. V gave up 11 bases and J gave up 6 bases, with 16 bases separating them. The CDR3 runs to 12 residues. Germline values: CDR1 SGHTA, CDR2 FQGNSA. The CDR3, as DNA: TGTGCCCTAGATGGACGGACGGATGGCTACACCTTC. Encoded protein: CALDGRTDGYTF.

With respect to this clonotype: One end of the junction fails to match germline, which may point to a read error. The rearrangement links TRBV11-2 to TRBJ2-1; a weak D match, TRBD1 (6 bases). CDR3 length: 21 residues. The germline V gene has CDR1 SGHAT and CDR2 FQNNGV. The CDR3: CASSSRTWELSWDTGNNGQFF. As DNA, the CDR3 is TGTGCCAGCAGCTCGCGAACCTGGGAACTTTCGTGGGACACGGGAAACAATGGGCAGTTCTTC.

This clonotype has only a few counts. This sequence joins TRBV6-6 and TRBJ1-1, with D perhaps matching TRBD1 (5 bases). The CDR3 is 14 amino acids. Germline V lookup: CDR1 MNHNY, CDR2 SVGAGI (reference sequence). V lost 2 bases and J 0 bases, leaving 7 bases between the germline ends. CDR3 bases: TGTGCCAGCAGTTACCGGGGGTTGAACACTGAAGCTTTCTTT. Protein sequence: CASSYRGLNTEAFF.

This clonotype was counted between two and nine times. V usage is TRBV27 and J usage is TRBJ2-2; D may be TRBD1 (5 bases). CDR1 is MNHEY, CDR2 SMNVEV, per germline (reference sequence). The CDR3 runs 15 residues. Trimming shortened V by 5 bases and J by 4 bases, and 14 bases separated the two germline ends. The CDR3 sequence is CASSPFWGSTGELFF. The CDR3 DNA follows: TGTGCCAGCAGTCCCTTTTGGGGCAGCACCGGGGAGCTGTTTTTT.

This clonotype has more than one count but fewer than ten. The CDR3 is CASRRRGGEETQYF. The DNA for the CDR3 is TGTGCCAGCAGACGGCGGGGGGGGGAAGAGACCCAGTACTTC. The rearrangement joins TRBV7-9 to TRBJ2-5; 9 bases line up with TRBD2. This CDR3 is 14 amino acids long. V was clipped by 6 bases and J by 3 bases; unmatched bases: 5. CDR1 is SEHNR, CDR2 FQNEAQ, per germline (reference sequence). Together with reference TRBV7-9 and TRBJ2-5, the CDR3 gives the full variable domain: DTGVSQNPRHKITKRGQNVTFRCDPISEHNRLYWYRQTLGQGPEFLTYFQNEAQLEKSRLLSDRFSAERPKGSFSTLEIQRTEQGDSAMYLCASRRRGGEETQYFGPGTRLLVL.

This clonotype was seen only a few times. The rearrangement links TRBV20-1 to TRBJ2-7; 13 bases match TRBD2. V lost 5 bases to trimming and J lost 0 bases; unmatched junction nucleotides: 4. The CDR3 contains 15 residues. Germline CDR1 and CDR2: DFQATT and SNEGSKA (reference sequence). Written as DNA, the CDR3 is TGCAGTGCTGGGACTAGCGGGAAGAGCTCCTACGAGCAGTACTTC. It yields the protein CSAGTSGKSSYEQYF.

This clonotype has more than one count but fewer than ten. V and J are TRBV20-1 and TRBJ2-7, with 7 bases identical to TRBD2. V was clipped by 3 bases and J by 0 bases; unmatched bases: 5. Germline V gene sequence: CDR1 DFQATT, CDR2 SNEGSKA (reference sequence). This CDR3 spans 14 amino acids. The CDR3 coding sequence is TGCAGTGCTAGCCGGGAGGACTACTCCTACGAGCAGTACTTC. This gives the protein CSASREDYSYEQYF.

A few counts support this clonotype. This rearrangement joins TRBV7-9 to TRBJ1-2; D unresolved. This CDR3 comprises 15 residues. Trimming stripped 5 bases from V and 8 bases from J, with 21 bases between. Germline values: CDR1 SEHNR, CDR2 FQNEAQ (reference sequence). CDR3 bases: TGTGCCAGCAGCCCGTGGGCACCTGTCCGGGCGGGCTACACCTTC. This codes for CASSPWAPVRAGYTF.

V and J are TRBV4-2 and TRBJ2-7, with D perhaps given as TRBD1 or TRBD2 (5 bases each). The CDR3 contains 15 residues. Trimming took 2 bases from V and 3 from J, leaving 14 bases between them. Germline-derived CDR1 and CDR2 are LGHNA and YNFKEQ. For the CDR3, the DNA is TGTGCCAGCAGCCAATTATCCGGGACGGTCTACGAGCAGTACTTC. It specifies CASSQLSGTVYEQYF.

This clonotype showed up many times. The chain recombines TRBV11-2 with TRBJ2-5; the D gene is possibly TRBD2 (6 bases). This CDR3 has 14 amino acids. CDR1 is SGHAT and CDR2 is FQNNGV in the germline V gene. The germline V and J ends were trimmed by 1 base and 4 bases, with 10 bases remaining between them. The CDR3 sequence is CASSLGGARETQYF. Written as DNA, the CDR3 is TGTGCCAGCAGCTTAGGCGGGGCGCGAGAGACCCAGTACTTC.

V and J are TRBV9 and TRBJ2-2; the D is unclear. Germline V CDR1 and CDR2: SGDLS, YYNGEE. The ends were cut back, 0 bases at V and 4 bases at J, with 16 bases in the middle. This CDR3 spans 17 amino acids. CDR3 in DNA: TGTGCCAGCAGCGTAGGGAGTAGGGCTTACTTCACCGGGGAGCTGTTTTTT. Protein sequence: CASSVGSRAYFTGELFF. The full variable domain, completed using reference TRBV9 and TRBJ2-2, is DSGVTQTPKHLITATGQRVTLRCSPRSGDLSVYWYQQSLDQGLQFLIQYYNGEERAKGNILERFSAQQFPDLHSELNLSSLELGDSALYFCASSVGSRAYFTGELFFGEGSRLTVL.

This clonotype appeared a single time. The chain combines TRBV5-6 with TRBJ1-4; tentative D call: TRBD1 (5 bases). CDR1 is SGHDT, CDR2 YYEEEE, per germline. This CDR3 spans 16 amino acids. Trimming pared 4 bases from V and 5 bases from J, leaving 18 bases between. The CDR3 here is CASSQGVDRYNEKLFF. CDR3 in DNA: TGTGCCAGCAGCCAAGGGGTGGACCGGTACAATGAAAAACTGTTTTTT. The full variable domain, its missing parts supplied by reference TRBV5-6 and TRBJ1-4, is DAGVTQSPTHLIKTRGQQVTLRCSPKSGHDTVSWYQQALGQGPQFIFQYYEEEERQRGNFPDRFSGHQFPNYSSELNVNALLLGDSALYLCASSQGVDRYNEKLFFGSGTQLSVL.

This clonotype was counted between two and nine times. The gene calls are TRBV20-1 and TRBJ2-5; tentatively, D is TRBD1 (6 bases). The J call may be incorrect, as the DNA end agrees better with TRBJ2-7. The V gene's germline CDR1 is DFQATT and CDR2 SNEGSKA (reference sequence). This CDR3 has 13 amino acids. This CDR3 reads CSAQAQGSYEQYF. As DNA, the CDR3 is TGCAGTGCGCAGGCACAGGGATCCTACGAGCAGTACTTC.

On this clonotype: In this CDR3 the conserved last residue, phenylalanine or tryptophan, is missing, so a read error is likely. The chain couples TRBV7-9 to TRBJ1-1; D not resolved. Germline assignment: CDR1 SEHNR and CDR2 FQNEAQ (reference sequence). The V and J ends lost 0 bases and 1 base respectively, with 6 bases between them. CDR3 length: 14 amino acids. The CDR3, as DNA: TGTGCCAGCAGCTTAGCCGCCCCGAACACTGAAGCTTTCTCT. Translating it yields CASSLAAPNTEAFS.

The CDR3 protein is CASSTLAGAGNEQFF. Written as DNA, the CDR3 is TGTGCCAGCAGTACTCTAGCGGGGGCGGGAAATGAGCAGTTCTTC. The chain is built from TRBV28 and TRBJ2-1, with TRBD2 matching over 10 bases. CDR1 is MDHEN, CDR2 SYDVKM, per germline. The CDR3 runs to 15 residues. Germline trimming cut 5 bases from V and 7 bases from J; bases unmatched to any gene: 8.

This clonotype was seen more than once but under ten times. CDR3 loop: CASGEGGRHNEQFF. The DNA for the CDR3 is TGCGCCAGCGGCGAGGGGGGGCGGCACAATGAGCAGTTCTTC. V and J are TRBV5-1 and TRBJ2-1; TRBD2 might be the D (7 bases). The germline gives CDR1 SGHRS, CDR2 YFSETQ. Deletions cut 7 bases from V and 5 bases from J, with 16 bases between. This CDR3 has 14 amino acids.